This paragraph covers one T cell receptor beta chain sequence. This entry is derived from a study of shared clonotypes between healthy human individuals. The CDR3 has 13 residues. Per the germline V gene, CDR1 is MDHEN and CDR2 is SYDVKM. Trimming cost V 5 bases and J 9 bases; bases outside gene matches: 9. Clones were read by immunoSEQ multiplex PCR, and TCRdb kept only the in-frame ones, dropping some. The table records about 2.3 million clones, over 85% of them present only once. The sample comprised naive CD4+ T cells from PBMCs. Subset given: CD45RA+ positively selected. The origin of this receptor is a young man in good health. Some clones in this sample may be carry-over from other donors' samples. The V and J genes are TRBV28 and TRBJ2-5; 7 bases map to TRBD2. In DNA, the CDR3 is TGTGCCAGCAGTGGGATGGGACGGGAGGCCCAGTACTTC. This translates into CASSGMGREAQYF.